The 26 T cell receptor beta chains in this list originate from one sample, sequenced in a study of blood T cell repertoires in COVID-19. Profiled with immunoSEQ multiplex PCR; TCRdb holds only in-frame clones, not every one. The table lists 360,000 or so clones, roughly 90% of them singletons. The material sequenced was peripheral blood. The source is a young man with active or convalescent COVID-19.

The chain joins TRBV5-6 to TRBJ2-5; 10 bases match TRBD2. V was clipped by 0 bases and J by 4 bases; unmatched bases: 3. Germline values: CDR1 SGHDT, CDR2 YYEEEE. CDR3 length equals 15 residues. CDR3 sequence reads: CASSLVSGGPETQYF. CDR3 DNA: TGTGCCAGCAGCTTGGTTAGCGGGGGGCCAGAGACCCAGTACTTC.

The J gene is TRBJ2-4, the V gene TRBV6-5; D is unclear. The germline V gene has CDR1 MNHEY and CDR2 SVGAGI. CDR3 length: 11 residues. V lost 10 bases, J lost 7 bases, and 11 bases lay in between. The CDR3 is CATMWANIQYF. CDR3 in DNA: TGTGCCACAATGTGGGCGAACATTCAGTACTTC.

This chain joins TRBV6-6 and TRBJ2-3, with 8 bases that match TRBD1. Losses at the gene ends were 5 bases for V and 5 bases for J; bases not matched to a gene: 0. The germline V gene has CDR1 MNHNY and CDR2 SVGAGI (reference sequence). This CDR3 is 12 amino acids long. The CDR3, as DNA: TGTGCCAGCAGTGACAGGGGAGATACGCAGTATTTT. It specifies CASSDRGDTQYF.

In DNA form, the CDR3 reads TGTGCCAGCAGAGAAACAGGGGTTGTCACCGGGGAGCTGTTTTTT. It codes for CASRETGVVTGELFF. The genes are TRBV2 and TRBJ2-2; 7 bases are shared with TRBD1. The germline CDR1 and CDR2 sequences are SNHLY and FYNNEI. V shed 6 bases and J 4 bases; nucleotides not matched to a gene: 8. The CDR3 is 15 residues long.

This chain links TRBV7-2 with TRBJ2-7, with TRBD2 identical over 10 bases. With 5 bases clipped from V and 3 bases from J, the junction kept 10 bases outside the gene matches. There are 16 residues in the CDR3. Germline-derived CDR1 and CDR2 are SGHTA and FQGNSA. DNA of the CDR3: TGTGCCAGCAGCCCTCGTGTTAGCGGGGGGCTCTACGAGCAGTACTTC. It is translated as CASSPRVSGGLYEQYF.

This clone has a single count. V and J are TRBV6-6 and TRBJ2-7; TRBD2 aligns across 11 bases. V lost 7 bases, J lost 4 bases, and 12 bases stayed unmatched. The germline gives CDR1 MNHNY, CDR2 SVGAGI (reference sequence). The CDR3 runs 16 residues. The CDR3 sequence is CASTSTGTSGVYEQYF. The CDR3 nucleotides are TGTGCCAGCACATCCACCGGGACTAGCGGAGTATACGAGCAGTACTTC.

The genes are TRBV5-1 and TRBJ1-4, with 8 positions matching TRBD1. V lost 4 bases, J lost 7 bases, and 12 bases stayed unmatched. The CDR3 contains 16 residues. CDR1 is SGHRS, CDR2 YFSETQ, per germline. CDR3 DNA: TGCGCCAGCAGCACCGGCCCCACAGGGGGGCGTGAAAAACTGTTTTTT. This translates into CASSTGPTGGREKLFF.

This chain links TRBV5-1 with TRBJ2-5; 8 nucleotides line up with TRBD2. With V trimmed by 1 base and J by 5 bases, 10 bases remained unmatched. From germline, CDR1 is SGHRS and CDR2 YFSETQ. This CDR3 spans 16 amino acids. CDR3 bases: TGCGCCAGCAGCTTGATTTCGTTAGCGGGACGGGAGACCCAGTACTTC. This sequence encodes CASSLISLAGRETQYF. The full variable domain, in which reference TRBV5-1 and TRBJ2-5 provide the parts outside the CDR3, is KAGVTQTPRYLIKTRGQQVTLSCSPISGHRSVSWYQQTPGQGLQFLFEYFSETQRNKGNFPGRFSGRQFSNSRSEMNVSTLELGDSALYLCASSLISLAGRETQYFGPGTRLLVL.

V gene TRBV29-1 combines with J gene TRBJ2-1; D uncertain. V lost 3 bases, J lost 10 bases, and 19 bases lay in between. Germline CDR1 reads SQVTM; CDR2 reads ANQGSEA. The CDR3 has 14 residues. Written as DNA, the CDR3 is TGCAGCGTTGATCACAGTGGTAGTACTTGGGAGCAGTTCTTC. It codes for CSVDHSGSTWEQFF.

The chain is built from TRBV29-1 and TRBJ1-1, with 8 bases that match TRBD1. The CDR3 covers 14 residues. Germline CDR1 SQVTM, CDR2 ANQGSEA. Trimming removed 6 bases from V and 1 base from J; junction bases left unmatched: 7. The CDR3 sequence is CSVASGTGNTEAFF. CDR3 nucleotides: TGCAGCGTCGCATCCGGGACAGGGAACACTGAAGCTTTCTTT.

The rearrangement joins TRBV19 to TRBJ1-2; TRBD1 agrees at 7 bases. The J segment lost 4 bases and the V segment lost 8 bases, leaving 13 bases of the junction unmatched. Germline CDR1 and CDR2: LNHDA and SQIVND (reference sequence). This CDR3 is 15 amino acids long. In DNA form, the CDR3 reads TGTGCCAGTTCCCACGGGGACAGCCGTTTCTATGGCTACACCTTC. It is translated as CASSHGDSRFYGYTF.

The rearrangement uses TRBV19 and TRBJ1-2; D is ambiguous. Germline V lookup: CDR1 LNHDA, CDR2 SQIVND (reference sequence). This CDR3 comprises 12 residues. The ends were cut back, 7 bases at V and 4 bases at J, with 10 bases in the middle. CDR3 sequence reads: CASTAEFYGYTF. Written as DNA, the CDR3 is TGTGCCAGTACCGCAGAATTCTATGGCTACACCTTC.

The chain is built from TRBV6-1 and TRBJ1-3; possibly TRBD1 for D (6 bases). Germline V lookup: CDR1 MNHNS, CDR2 SASEGT. CDR3 length equals 16 residues. V lost 4 bases to trimming and J lost 0 bases, with 13 bases between them. CDR3 nucleotides: TGTGCCAGCAGTGGGGAGACAGGCTACTCTGGAAACACCATATATTTT. As protein: CASSGETGYSGNTIYF.

V usage is TRBV19 and J usage is TRBJ1-1; D gene unclear. CDR3 size: 15 residues. Trimming removed 6 bases at V and 5 bases at J, with 19 bases between. Per the germline V gene, CDR1 is LNHDA and CDR2 is SQIVND (reference sequence). CDR3 bases: TGTGCCAGTAGACTCCTCCGGGATTACGGTACTGAAGCTTTCTTT. Residues: CASRLLRDYGTEAFF. The full variable domain, its missing parts supplied by reference TRBV19 and TRBJ1-1, is DGGITQSPKYLFRKEGQNVTLSCEQNLNHDAMYWYRQDPGQGLRLIYYSQIVNDFQKGDIAEGYSVSREKKESFPLTVTSAQKNPTAFYLCASRLLRDYGTEAFFGQGTRLTVV.

V and J are TRBV12-3 or TRBV12-4 and TRBJ1-5; maybe TRBD1 (5 bases). The CDR3 has 13 amino acids. V lost 5 bases, J lost 1 base, and 6 bases lay in between. The CDR3 protein is CASSRQSNQPQHF. The CDR3 DNA follows: TGTGCCAGCAGTAGACAGAGCAATCAGCCCCAGCATTTT.

The chain uses TRBV7-3 and TRBJ2-3, with D possibly TRBD2 on 5 matching bases. Germline V CDR1 and CDR2: SGHTA, FQGTGA. Trimming took off 1 base at V and 4 bases at J, with 18 bases between the two ends. The CDR3 is 17 amino acids. The CDR3 is CASSLIGSTGVADTQYF. CDR3 nucleotide sequence: TGTGCCAGCAGCTTAATAGGTAGTACCGGGGTGGCAGATACGCAGTATTTT.

This rearrangement joins TRBV7-3 to TRBJ2-2; D might be TRBD1 (6 bases). V was trimmed by 0 bases and J by 4 bases, leaving 12 bases between them. Germline CDR1 is SGHTA and CDR2 is FQGTGA. The CDR3 has 16 amino acids. The CDR3 DNA is TGTGCCAGCAGCTTAACAGCAGGGGCGGCCACCGGGGAGCTGTTTTTT. This translates into CASSLTAGAATGELFF.

The CDR3 nucleotides are TGTGCCAGCCGATTGGCAGGGGGCATGAACACTGAAGCTTTCTTT. Translation gives CASRLAGGMNTEAFF. The chain couples TRBV7-2 to TRBJ1-1; 8 bases map to TRBD1. The CDR3 sequence is 15 residues long. V was pared by 8 bases and J by 0 bases, with 8 bases of the junction left unmatched. Per germline, CDR1 SGHTA and CDR2 FQGNSA.

The chain recombines TRBV6-5 with TRBJ1-1; D uncertain. Between the trimmed V and J ends, which lost 5 bases and 5 bases, there was a span of 15 bases. CDR1 MNHEY and CDR2 SVGAGI come from the germline V gene. CDR3 size: 14 residues. The CDR3 sequence is CASSQNLGRTEAFF. CDR3 nucleotides: TGTGCCAGCAGTCAAAATTTAGGGAGGACTGAAGCTTTCTTT.

The chain carries TRBV7-2 and TRBJ2-1, with TRBD2 matching over 11 bases. Germline V gene data show CDR1 as SGHTA and CDR2 as FQGNSA. CDR3 length: 15 residues. V shed 5 bases and J 5 bases; nucleotides not matched to a gene: 5. The CDR3 loop is CASSITSGSNNEQFF. DNA for the CDR3: TGTGCCAGCAGCATAACTAGCGGGAGTAACAATGAGCAGTTCTTC.

J is TRBJ1-5 and V is TRBV15; 10 nucleotides agree with TRBD1. Germline V gives CDR1 LNHNV, CDR2 YYDKDF (reference sequence). The CDR3 contains 15 residues. V trimming: 3 bases; J trimming: 3 bases; junction bases outside the gene matches: 2. The CDR3 DNA sequence: TGTGCCACCAGCAGGGACAGGGGGTACAATCAGCCCCAGCATTTT. Protein product: CATSRDRGYNQPQHF.

The CDR3 loop is CASSPRGALVTEAFF. The DNA of the CDR3 is TGTGCCAGCAGCCCCCGGGGAGCTTTGGTCACTGAAGCTTTCTTT. The chain combines TRBV9 with TRBJ1-1; D call uncertain. CDR3 length: 15 amino acids. The V end was cut by 4 bases, the J end by 4 bases, with 17 bases between. Per the germline V gene, CDR1 is SGDLS and CDR2 is YYNGEE. Looking up the rest from reference TRBV9 and TRBJ1-1 gives the full variable domain: DSGVTQTPKHLITATGQRVTLRCSPRSGDLSVYWYQQSLDQGLQFLIQYYNGEERAKGNILERFSAQQFPDLHSELNLSSLELGDSALYFCASSPRGALVTEAFFGQGTRLTVV.

This clone was counted a few times. The J gene is TRBJ2-4, the V gene TRBV6-5; 7 positions match TRBD1. Unmatched junction bases numbered 9, after V lost 2 bases and J lost 11 bases. Germline V gives CDR1 MNHEY, CDR2 SVGAGI. The CDR3 sequence is 14 residues long. The CDR3 loop is CASSYSQGVGVQYF. The CDR3 bases are TGTGCCAGCAGTTACAGCCAGGGGGTTGGTGTTCAGTACTTC.

The chain joins TRBV4-3 to TRBJ2-5; 8 nucleotides agree with TRBD1. The CDR3 sequence is 15 residues long. Looked up from germline, CDR1 is LGHNA and CDR2 is YSLEER. With V trimmed by 0 bases and J by 4 bases, 4 bases remained unmatched. CDR3 in DNA: TGCGCCAGCAGCCAAGACAGGGGGCAGGTAGAGACCCAGTACTTC. Protein: CASSQDRGQVETQYF.

The chain recombines TRBV7-2 with TRBJ1-5, with D unresolved. The CDR3 totals 13 residues. The germline V gene encodes CDR1 SGHTA and CDR2 FQGNSA. The germline V and J ends were trimmed by 2 bases and 5 bases, with 7 bases remaining between them. The CDR3 protein is CASSLSPYQPQHF. The DNA of the CDR3 is TGTGCCAGCAGCTTATCCCCCTATCAGCCCCAGCATTTT.

V and J are TRBV4-1 and TRBJ2-4, with D unresolved. The CDR3 sequence is 14 residues long. Germline V gene sequence: CDR1 MGHRA, CDR2 YSYEKL. Trimming stripped 1 base from V and 7 bases from J, with 11 bases between. The CDR3 DNA is TGCGCCAGCAGCCAAGCCCCCCCCCAGAACATTCAGTACTTC. Amino acids: CASSQAPPQNIQYF.